Sequencing of this T cell receptor (beta chain) was carried out in a study of cytomegalovirus exposure and HLA in healthy donors. Study-level information: There were 70 million to 95 million unique TCRs (from HLA-typed donors) in an early data release.

Whole-study results and caveats: Clonal expansion was found to be greater in HLA-associated TCR beta chains than in equally common others in a later analysis. For presence/absence analyses, sequencing depth was assumed to be roughly uniform across donors.

Donors were ostensibly healthy at sampling, although undocumented immune exposures were probable. The CDR3 has 16 amino acids. V shed 5 bases, J shed 0 bases, and the junction held 5 bases outside the gene matches. Germline CDR1 SNHLY, CDR2 FYNNEI. With 60 Vbeta and 13 Jbeta primers, the PCR was carried out. Clones were sequenced by immunoSEQ multiplex PCR, and TCRdb holds only the in-frame ones, with some missing. This table has about 200,000 clones, approximately 82% appearing once. Remarks on this clone: Its cognate antigen is unknown.

Sequencing input: PBMCs. The sequence derives from a male donor in good health and CMV-seronegative. The chain carries TRBV2 and TRBJ2-4, with 9 bases lining up with TRBD1. The CDR3 nucleotides read TGTGCCAGCAGTACCGGGACAGGGCGAGCCAAAAACATTCAGTACTTC. This sequence encodes CASSTGTGRAKNIQYF.